This TCR beta chain was recorded in a study of shared clonotypes between healthy human individuals. In the study overall: Ranging from 18 to 49 in age, donors were a couple of women and a few men. Study observations and caveats: Some naive CD4 clonotypes, roughly 5%, turned up in common across several donors. Naive subsets tended to show greater estimated richness than memory subsets.

From germline, CDR1 is MNHEY and CDR2 SMNVEV (reference sequence). Trimming shortened V by 3 bases and J by 2 bases, and 23 bases separated the two germline ends. The CDR3 covers 18 residues. It was CD45RO-negative cells, positively selected for CCR7, that made up naive CD8 cells, with terminally differentiated effector memory CD45RA+ cells excluded. Worth noting for this clone: Antigen unknown.

Genomic DNA per cell subset filled all wells of several immunoSEQ plates. Libraries were prepared by immunoSEQ multiplex PCR; TCRdb keeps only in-frame clonotypes and omits some of them. Among roughly 2.1 million clones, around 93% were seen once, and the ten largest hold about 1.8%. The chain links TRBV27 to TRBJ2-7; D could derive from TRBD1 or TRBD2 (6 bases each). This sequence was found in a man aged 18 to 30 in good health. Some clones in this sample may be carry-over from other donors' samples. Sequenced sample: naive CD8+ T cells from PBMCs. As DNA, the CDR3 is TGTGCCAGCAGTTTGAGGGGGAGAAGGGGCGGAGGGGCCTACGAGCAGTACTTC. Translation: CASSLRGRRGGGAYEQYF.